The 20 T cell receptor beta chains presented below share a single source sample, sequenced in a study of T cells in Graves' hyperthyroidism and ophthalmopathy. It was RNA transcripts that yielded the amplified TCR beta CDR3 regions. Primed by the HTBI set, a first-round RT-PCR was run on the TCR CDR3. TCRdb passed the multiplex PCR reads through MiXCR, listing each CDR3 protein once. The table has more than 95,000 distinct CDR3 sequences, approximately 50% seen once. The sample comprised blood. These receptors were collected from a man aged 40-50 years with Graves' hyperthyroidism.

The chain employs TRBV25-1 and TRBJ2-3; 9 bases line up with TRBD2. From germline, CDR1 is MGHDK and CDR2 SYGVNS. The CDR3 contains 14 residues. After removal of 11 bases from V and 7 bases from J, the junction contained 13 bases not matched to a gene. The DNA of the CDR3 is TGTGCCTGGAGAGGGCGGGGGGGCAGTTATACGCAGTATTTT. It codes for CAWRGRGGSYTQYF.

There are a few counts of this clonotype. A read error may be the cause here, since a much bigger clone is one base away. V gene TRBV12-3 or TRBV12-4 combines with J gene TRBJ2-2; 11 nucleotides line up with TRBD1. The V gene end was trimmed by 6 bases and the J gene end by 8 bases; junction bases not matched to a gene: 8. The CDR3 extends over 15 amino acids. The CDR3 nucleotides read TGTGCCAGCAGGCCGGGACAGGGGGATGCAGGGGAGCTGTTTTTT. Translation: CASRPGQGDAGELFF.

This clonotype was counted ten times or more. The chain has TRBV5-1 and TRBJ1-1; D unresolved. This CDR3 is 14 amino acids long. Germline values: CDR1 SGHRS, CDR2 YFSETQ. Trimming shortened V by 0 bases and J by 4 bases, and 10 bases separated the two germline ends. The chain's CDR3 is CASSLASPGTEAFF. CDR3 DNA sequence: TGCGCCAGCAGCTTGGCTTCCCCGGGCACTGAAGCTTTCTTT.

By sample share, this clonotype is medium-sized. The rearrangement links TRBV7-9 to TRBJ2-3, with D possibly matching TRBD2 (5 bases). This CDR3 contains 14 residues. CDR1 is SEHNR, CDR2 FQNEAQ, per germline (reference sequence). The ends were cut back, 1 base at V and 2 bases at J, with 7 bases in the middle. CDR3 in amino acids: CASSLGEFTDTQYF. The CDR3 DNA reads as TGTGCCAGCAGCTTAGGGGAGTTCACAGATACGCAGTATTTT.

CDR3 nucleotides: TGTGCCTGGACCTCCGGACTAGCGGTAAATGAGCAGTTCTTC. It yields the protein CAWTSGLAVNEQFF. The V and J genes are TRBV25-1 and TRBJ2-1, with 10 bases lining up with TRBD2. The CDR3 sequence is 14 residues long. The germline CDR1 and CDR2 sequences are MGHDK and SYGVNS. Germline trimming cut 11 bases from V and 7 bases from J; bases unmatched to any gene: 11.

Remarks on this clonotype: At one end, the junction sequence differs from germline, possibly due to a read error. The chain uses TRBV5-6 and TRBJ2-7; the D gene could be TRBD1 or TRBD2 (5 bases each). The CDR3 spans 16 residues. Per the germline V gene, CDR1 is SGHDT and CDR2 is YYEEEE. In nucleotides, the CDR3 is TGTGCCAGCAGCTTGTGGGGGTCCAGGGCTACCTACGAGCAGCACTTC. Amino acid sequence: CASSLWGSRATYEQHF.

The chain uses TRBV24-1 and TRBJ1-5; a possible D gene is TRBD1 (6 bases). The germline V gene encodes CDR1 KGHDR and CDR2 SFDVKD. The CDR3 totals 14 residues. Trimming left V 7 bases short and J 15 bases short, with 24 bases between. The CDR3: CATRQGRCRGPAHF. CDR3 in DNA: TGTGCCACCAGACAGGGAAGATGCCGGGGCCCGGCGCATTTT.

Comments on this clonotype: A read error may account for a junction end that differs from germline. The rearrangement uses TRBV5-4 and TRBJ2-3; 12 bases align to TRBD1. The CDR3 length is 17 residues. Germline values: CDR1 SGHNT, CDR2 YYREEE (reference sequence). CDR3 amino acids: CACSSRDRGRVTDTQYF. DNA for the CDR3: TGTGCCTGCAGCTCCCGGGACAGGGGGCGAGTGACAGATACGCAGTATTTT. Looking up the rest from reference TRBV5-4 and TRBJ2-3 gives the full variable domain: ETGVTQSPTHLIKTRGQQVTLRCSSQSGHNTVSWYQQALGQGPQFIFQYYREEENGRGNFPPRFSGLQFPNYSSELNVNALELDDSALYLCACSSRDRGRVTDTQYFGPGTRLTVL.

The rearrangement uses TRBV20-1 and TRBJ2-2; 13 bases align to TRBD2. Germline lookup yields CDR1 DFQATT and CDR2 SNEGSKA (reference sequence). The trim removed 6 bases at V and 5 bases at J, leaving 3 bases unmatched. This CDR3 spans 14 amino acids. The CDR3, as DNA: TGCAGTGCACTAGCGGGGGGGAGTACCGGGGAGCTGTTTTTT. This translates into CSALAGGSTGELFF.

The chain is built from TRBV7-9 and TRBJ2-3; 15 positions agree with TRBD2. CDR1 is SEHNR and CDR2 is FQNEAQ in the germline V gene (reference sequence). This CDR3 spans 17 amino acids. V dropped 5 bases and J dropped 3; count of bases not matched to a gene: 6. In DNA form, the CDR3 reads TGTGCCAGCAGCCCCCCGGGACTAGCGGGGGGTACAGATACGCAGTATTTT. Amino acid sequence: CASSPPGLAGGTDTQYF.

Note on this clonotype: Here the CDR3 omits its conserved ending phenylalanine or tryptophan, so a read error is the likely source. The chain recombines TRBV7-2 with TRBJ1-5, with D perhaps TRBD1 (5 bases). Trimming stripped 1 base from V and 8 bases from J, with 15 bases between. Germline V gene sequence: CDR1 SGHTA, CDR2 FQGNSA. This CDR3 spans 15 amino acids. CDR3 nucleotide sequence: TGTGCCAGCAGCTTAGTTGGGGCATCCCAGGAGCCCCAGCATCTT. It translates to CASSLVGASQEPQHL.

In regard to this clonotype: No conserved phenylalanine or tryptophan is present at the end of the CDR3, so a read error is the likely explanation. V usage is TRBV7-2 and J usage is TRBJ2-1; D is uncertain. Germline lookup yields CDR1 SGHTA and CDR2 FQGNSA. CDR3 length: 14 residues. The CDR3 nucleotides read TGCGCCAGCAGCTTGAGCTCTGACTACAATGAGCAGTTCCTC. It translates to CASSLSSDYNEQFL.

This clonotype was recorded many times. J is TRBJ2-1 and V is TRBV20-1; TRBD2 matches at 8 bases. The germline CDR1 and CDR2 sequences are DFQATT and SNEGSKA (reference sequence). The V and J ends lost 4 bases and 6 bases, in that order; junction bases with no gene match: 14. The CDR3 spans 16 residues. The chain's CDR3 is CSATHWGLAGSNEQFF. CDR3 in DNA: TGCAGTGCTACCCATTGGGGGCTAGCGGGCAGCAATGAGCAGTTCTTC.

This clonotype was counted many times. The chain is built from TRBV7-2 and TRBJ2-1, with 13 bases that match TRBD2. Germline assignment: CDR1 SGHTA and CDR2 FQGNSA. The J segment lost 2 bases and the V segment lost 5 bases, leaving 9 bases of the junction unmatched. The CDR3 consists of 18 residues. The chain's CDR3 is CASSGSLGTSGTYNEQFF. The CDR3 DNA reads as TGTGCCAGCAGCGGATCGTTAGGGACTAGCGGGACCTACAATGAGCAGTTCTTC.

The V call is TRBV25-1, the J call TRBJ1-2; D is perhaps TRBD1 (5 bases). Germline-derived CDR1 and CDR2 are MGHDK and SYGVNS. Trimming took 7 bases from V and 4 from J, leaving 19 bases between them. The CDR3 is 15 residues long. The CDR3 DNA reads TGTGCCAGCAACGGGCAGGAGGCAGGGCCCTATGGCTACACCTTC. Protein: CASNGQEAGPYGYTF.

This clonotype has ten or more counts. This rearrangement joins TRBV2 to TRBJ2-7, with D hard to call. The CDR3 is made up of 14 amino acids. Between the trimmed V and J ends, which lost 4 bases and 3 bases, there was a span of 13 bases. Germline lookup yields CDR1 SNHLY and CDR2 FYNNEI. CDR3 nucleotides: TGTGCCAGCAGTGTAGGACCCACCATCTACGAGCAGTACTTC. Its translation: CASSVGPTIYEQYF.

This clonotype was detected ten times or more. The V call is TRBV7-2, the J call TRBJ1-3, with no clear D. Germline V gene data show CDR1 as SGHTA and CDR2 as FQGNSA. The CDR3 is 17 amino acids. With 4 bases removed from V and 0 bases from J, the gap between germline ends came to 16 bases. CDR3 protein: CASSSQTYGSSGNTIYF. CDR3 DNA: TGTGCCAGCAGCTCCCAAACGTACGGTTCCTCTGGAAACACCATATATTTT.

This clonotype was observed at least ten times. The V and J genes are TRBV12-3 or TRBV12-4 and TRBJ2-3; unclear D gene. The CDR3 sequence is 15 residues long. V lost 2 bases to trimming and J lost 0 bases, with 9 bases between them. The DNA for the CDR3 is TGTGCCAGCAGTTTACATCGTCTTAGCACAGATACGCAGTATTTT. It specifies CASSLHRLSTDTQYF.

As concerns this clonotype: With a much larger clone just one base away, this may be a read error. The chain carries TRBV28 and TRBJ2-7; the match to TRBD2 covers 8 bases. Per the germline V gene, CDR1 is MDHEN and CDR2 is SYDVKM. V gave up 10 bases and J gave up 2 bases; unmatched junction bases: 10. The CDR3 loop spans 14 amino acids. As DNA, the CDR3 is TGTGCCAACAGAAGGCGGGAGGCCCCCTACGAGCAGTACTTC. Amino acid sequence: CANRRREAPYEQYF.

At least ten counts were recorded for this clonotype. The rearrangement joins TRBV9 to TRBJ2-7, with D possibly being TRBD2 (5 bases). Germline CDR1 reads SGDLS; CDR2 reads YYNGEE. This CDR3 contains 14 residues. V was trimmed by 2 bases and J by 3 bases, leaving 12 bases between them. The CDR3 reads CASSVSHRDYEQYF. Here the CDR3 DNA reads TGTGCCAGCAGCGTCTCACACCGGGACTACGAGCAGTACTTC.